The text below deals with one T cell receptor beta chain. The protocol was immunoSEQ multiplex PCR, while the TCRdb copy is restricted to in-frame clones and leaves out a portion. The sample lists about 180,000 clones, roughly 83% occurring once. This entry is derived from a study of blood T cell repertoires in COVID-19. Germline lookup yields CDR1 MNHEY and CDR2 SVGAGI. Trimming removed 8 bases from V and 6 bases from J; junction bases left unmatched: 7. The CDR3 totals 15 residues. This chain connects TRBV6-5 to TRBJ2-1; 13 bases align to TRBD2. The sequence was collected from a human donor in a cohort sampled during active COVID-19. The sample taken for sequencing was peripheral blood. The CDR3 nucleotides are TGTGCCAGCGGTTCGGGACTAGCGGGGATCAATGAGCAGTTCTTC. It codes for CASGSGLAGINEQFF.